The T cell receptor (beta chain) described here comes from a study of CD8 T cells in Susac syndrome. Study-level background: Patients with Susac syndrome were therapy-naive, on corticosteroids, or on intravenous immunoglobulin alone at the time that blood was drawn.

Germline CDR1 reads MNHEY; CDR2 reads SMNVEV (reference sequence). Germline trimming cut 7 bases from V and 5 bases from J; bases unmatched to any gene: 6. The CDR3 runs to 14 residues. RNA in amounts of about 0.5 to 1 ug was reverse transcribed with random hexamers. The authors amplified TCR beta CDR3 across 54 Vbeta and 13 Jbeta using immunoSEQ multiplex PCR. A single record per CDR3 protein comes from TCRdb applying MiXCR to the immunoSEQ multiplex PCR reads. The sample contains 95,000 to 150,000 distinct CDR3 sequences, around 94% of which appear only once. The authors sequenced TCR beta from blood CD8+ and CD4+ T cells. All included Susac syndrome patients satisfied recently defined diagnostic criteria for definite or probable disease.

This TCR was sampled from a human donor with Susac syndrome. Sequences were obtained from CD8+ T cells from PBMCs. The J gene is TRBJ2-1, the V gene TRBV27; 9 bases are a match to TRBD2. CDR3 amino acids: CASKRAGGHNEQFF. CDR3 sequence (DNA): TGTGCCAGCAAGAGAGCGGGGGGCCACAATGAGCAGTTCTTC.